One and the same sample provided the 14 T cell receptor beta chains below, sequenced in a study of type 1 regulatory T cells. For these receptors, no antigen is known. TCRdb passed the reads through MiXCR, listing each CDR3 protein once. The sample lists approximately 3,000 distinct CDR3 sequences, 6.5% to 9% occurring once. Sequenced input: cultured T cells, either the whole culture or a sorted T cell fraction (not recorded which). These receptors were obtained from a human donor in good health.

This clonotype ranks as medium-sized (0.01 to 0.1%). V and J are TRBV5-4 and TRBJ1-2; no firm D call. The CDR3 has 13 amino acids. Germline values: CDR1 SGHNT, CDR2 YYREEE (reference sequence). V was clipped by 0 bases and J by 4 bases, with 7 bases between them. The CDR3 bases are TGTGCCAGCAGCTTGGGCAGTTCCTATGGCTACACCTTC. This gives the protein CASSLGSSYGYTF.

By sample share, this clonotype is medium-sized. J is TRBJ2-2 and V is TRBV5-1; D remains unclear. The CDR3 contains 13 residues. The V gene lost 2 bases and the J gene lost 5 bases, with 7 bases spanning the gap. Germline lookup yields CDR1 SGHRS and CDR2 YFSETQ. This CDR3 is CASSFQRTGELFF. The CDR3 region has the DNA TGCGCCAGCAGCTTTCAACGGACCGGGGAGCTGTTTTTT.

By its share, this clonotype is medium-sized (0.01 to 0.1%). The rearrangement links TRBV27 to TRBJ2-3; D could derive from TRBD1 or TRBD2 (5 bases each). The CDR3 sequence is 13 residues long. Per germline, CDR1 MNHEY and CDR2 SMNVEV (reference sequence). The V end lost 4 bases, the J end lost 12 bases, and 17 bases lay between the germline ends. The CDR3 sequence: CASSSVPGTTQYF. CDR3 coding DNA: TGTGCCAGCAGTTCCGTACCGGGGACCACACAGTATTTT.

This clonotype occurred many times. V and J are TRBV7-9 and TRBJ2-1; D is unresolved. The CDR3 length is 15 residues. Trimming removed 5 bases at V and 7 bases at J, with 18 bases between. CDR1 SEHNR and CDR2 FQNEAQ come from the germline V gene (reference sequence). This CDR3 is CASSPPPRLGNEQFF. The CDR3 DNA is TGTGCCAGCAGCCCACCCCCGCGCCTCGGGAATGAGCAGTTCTTC.

This clonotype is deemed medium-sized. The rearrangement links TRBV6-6 to TRBJ2-7; maybe TRBD2 (6 bases). This CDR3 is built from 15 residues. V was clipped by 6 bases and J by 6 bases, with 21 bases between them. Germline loops: CDR1 MNHNY, CDR2 SVGAGI (reference sequence). The CDR3 DNA is TGTGCCAGCAGACTGGCGGGACTGCCCCTGGGCGAGCAGTACTTC. Translated: CASRLAGLPLGEQYF.

For this clonotype: An end of the junction does not agree with germline; a read error may underlie this. The chain joins TRBV20-1 to TRBJ2-1, with 7 bases lining up with TRBD2. The germline V gene has CDR1 DFQATT and CDR2 SNEGSKA (reference sequence). CDR3 size: 15 residues. This CDR3 reads CSARWATSRYIEQFF. DNA for the CDR3: TGCAGTGCTAGATGGGCGACTAGCCGGTACATTGAGCAGTTCTTC.

By sample share, this clonotype is medium-sized. At one boundary the junction diverges from the germline segment, which might be a read error. The chain joins TRBV12-3 or TRBV12-4 to TRBJ2-3; no firm D call. The CDR3 runs 13 residues. CDR3 region: CASCFGLTDTQYF. CDR3 sequence (DNA): TGTGCCAGCTGTTTTGGCCTTACAGATACGCAGTATTTT.

Points on this clonotype: A much larger clone differs from this one at a single base, so this may be a read error. The J gene is TRBJ1-1, the V gene TRBV12-3 or TRBV12-4; 7 bases line up with TRBD1. The V segment lost 7 bases and the J segment 5 bases; nucleotides outside the gene matches: 10. The CDR3 length is 14 residues. The CDR3 reads CASTLQGGGTEAFF. CDR3 sequence (DNA): TGTGCCAGCACTCTTCAGGGGGGGGGAACTGAAGCTTTCTTT.

The chain is built from TRBV20-1 and TRBJ1-2, with D maybe TRBD1 (5 bases). Looked up from germline, CDR1 is DFQATT and CDR2 is SNEGSKA (reference sequence). CDR3 length: 14 amino acids. The germline V and J ends were trimmed by 4 bases and 5 bases, with 17 bases remaining between them. In DNA, the CDR3 is TGCAGTGCTACCGGGGGGTGGATCCCGTATGGCTACACCTTC. It encodes CSATGGWIPYGYTF.

This clonotype is classed as medium-sized. The chain carries TRBV7-8 and TRBJ2-1, with 8 bases aligning to TRBD2. In germline, CDR1 is SGHVS, CDR2 FQNEAQ. Trimming removed 1 base from V and 6 bases from J; junction bases left unmatched: 5. This CDR3 has 15 amino acids. CDR3 residues: CASSLDGTSSNEQFF. CDR3 nucleotide sequence: TGTGCCAGCAGCTTAGATGGGACTAGTTCCAATGAGCAGTTCTTC.

By share, this clonotype counts as medium-sized. The J gene is TRBJ1-1, the V gene TRBV7-2; D uncertain. CDR1 is SGHTA, CDR2 FQGNSA, per germline. Trimming pared 2 bases from V and 1 base from J, leaving 8 bases between. This CDR3 contains 14 residues. The CDR3 DNA is TGTGCCAGCAGCTTAACCCGGGAGAACACTGAAGCTTTCTTT. Translating it yields CASSLTRENTEAFF.

About this clonotype: This may be a read error: a much more frequent sequence differs by one nucleotide. The chain has TRBV5-4 and TRBJ2-3, with TRBD2 matching 8 bases. The germline CDR1 and CDR2 sequences are SGHNT and YYREEE (reference sequence). The V and J ends lost 3 bases and 7 bases, in that order; junction bases with no gene match: 22. The CDR3 is 19 amino acids. In DNA, the CDR3 is TGTGCCAGCAGCTCCCAAACCTGGACAACAGGGACTAGTGATCATACGCAGTATTTT. It codes for CASSSQTWTTGTSDHTQYF.

This clonotype is medium-sized. This chain joins TRBV7-2 and TRBJ1-1, with 8 bases fitting TRBD1. The CDR3 spans 15 residues. The V and J ends lost 5 bases and 5 bases, in that order; junction bases with no gene match: 10. CDR1 SGHTA and CDR2 FQGNSA come from the germline V gene. The CDR3 DNA sequence: TGTGCCAGCAGCCCGAGCCCAGGGGGCTGGACTGAAGCTTTCTTT. Amino acids: CASSPSPGGWTEAFF. Combining the CDR3 with reference TRBV7-2 and TRBJ1-1 gives the whole variable domain GAGVSQSPSNKVTEKGKDVELRCDPISGHTALYWYRQSLGQGLEFLIYFQGNSAPDKSGLPSDRFSAERTGGSVSTLTIQRTQQEDSAVYLCASSPSPGGWTEAFFGQGTRLTVV.

By share, this clonotype counts as medium-sized (0.01 to 0.1%). The rearrangement links TRBV10-3 to TRBJ2-2, with unresolved D. Germline CDR1 ENHRY, CDR2 SYGVKD. The CDR3 spans 15 residues. The germline V and J ends were trimmed by 3 bases and 5 bases, with 13 bases remaining between them. CDR3 coding DNA: TGTGCCATCAGTGACTCGTCAAGTGGAACCGGGGAGCTGTTTTTT. Protein product: CAISDSSSGTGELFF.